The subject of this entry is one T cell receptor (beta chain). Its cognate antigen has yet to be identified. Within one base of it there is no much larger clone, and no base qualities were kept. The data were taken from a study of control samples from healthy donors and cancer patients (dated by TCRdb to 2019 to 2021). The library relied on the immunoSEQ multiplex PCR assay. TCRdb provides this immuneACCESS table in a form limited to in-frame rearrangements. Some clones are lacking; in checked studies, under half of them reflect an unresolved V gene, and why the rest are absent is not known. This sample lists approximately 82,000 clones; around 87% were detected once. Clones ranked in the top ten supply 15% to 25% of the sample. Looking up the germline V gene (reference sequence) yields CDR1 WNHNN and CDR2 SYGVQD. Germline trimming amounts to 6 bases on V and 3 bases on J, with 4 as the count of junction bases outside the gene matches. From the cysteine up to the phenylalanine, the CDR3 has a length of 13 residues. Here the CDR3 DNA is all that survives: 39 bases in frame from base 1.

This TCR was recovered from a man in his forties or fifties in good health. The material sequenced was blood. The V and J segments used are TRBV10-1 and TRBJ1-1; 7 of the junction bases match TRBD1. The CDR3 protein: CASSLGTDTEAFF. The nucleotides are TGCGCCAGCAGCCTCGGGACAGACACTGAAGCTTTCTTT.